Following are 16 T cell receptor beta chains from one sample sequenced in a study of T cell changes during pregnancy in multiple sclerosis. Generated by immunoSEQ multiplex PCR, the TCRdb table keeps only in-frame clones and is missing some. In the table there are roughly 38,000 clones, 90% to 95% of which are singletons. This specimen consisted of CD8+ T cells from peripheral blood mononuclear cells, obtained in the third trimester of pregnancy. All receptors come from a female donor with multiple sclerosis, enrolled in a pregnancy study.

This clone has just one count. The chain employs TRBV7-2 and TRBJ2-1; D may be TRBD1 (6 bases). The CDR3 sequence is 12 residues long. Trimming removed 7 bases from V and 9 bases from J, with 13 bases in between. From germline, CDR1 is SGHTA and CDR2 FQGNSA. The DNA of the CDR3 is TGTGCCAGCACGTTTCAGGGGCTTGAGCAGTTCTTC. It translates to CASTFQGLEQFF.

This CDR3 is CAWREGLAGTDTQYF. The CDR3 region has the DNA TGTGCCTGGAGGGAGGGACTAGCGGGAACGGATACGCAGTATTTT. The V call is TRBV30, the J call TRBJ2-3, with 13 bases matching TRBD2. After removal of 3 bases from V and 6 bases from J, the junction contained 6 bases not matched to a gene. This CDR3 contains 15 residues. Germline CDR1 and CDR2: GTSNPN and SVGIG (reference sequence).

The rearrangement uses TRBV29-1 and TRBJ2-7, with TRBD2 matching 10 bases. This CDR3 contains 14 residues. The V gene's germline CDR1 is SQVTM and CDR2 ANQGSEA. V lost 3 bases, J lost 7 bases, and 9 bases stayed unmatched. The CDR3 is CSVEWTSGHEEQYF. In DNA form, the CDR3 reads TGCAGCGTTGAGTGGACTAGCGGCCATGAGGAGCAGTACTTC.

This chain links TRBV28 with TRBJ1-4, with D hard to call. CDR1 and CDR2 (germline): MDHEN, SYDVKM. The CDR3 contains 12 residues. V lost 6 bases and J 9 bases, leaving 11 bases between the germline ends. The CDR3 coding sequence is TGTGCCAGCAGCCTCGGGTCTCAAAAACTGTTTTTT. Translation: CASSLGSQKLFF.

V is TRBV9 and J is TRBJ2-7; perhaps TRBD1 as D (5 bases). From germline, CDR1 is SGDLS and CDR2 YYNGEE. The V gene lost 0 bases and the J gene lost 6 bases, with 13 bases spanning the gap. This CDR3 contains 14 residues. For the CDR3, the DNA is TGTGCCAGCAGCGTAGAGGGGTTGGGGTCCGAGCAGTACTTC. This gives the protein CASSVEGLGSEQYF.

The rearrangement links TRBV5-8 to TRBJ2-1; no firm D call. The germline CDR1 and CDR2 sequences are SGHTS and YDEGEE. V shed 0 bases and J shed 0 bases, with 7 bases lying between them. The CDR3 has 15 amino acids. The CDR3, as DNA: TGTGCCAGCAGCTTGGAACAGAGCTCCTACAATGAGCAGTTCTTC. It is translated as CASSLEQSSYNEQFF.

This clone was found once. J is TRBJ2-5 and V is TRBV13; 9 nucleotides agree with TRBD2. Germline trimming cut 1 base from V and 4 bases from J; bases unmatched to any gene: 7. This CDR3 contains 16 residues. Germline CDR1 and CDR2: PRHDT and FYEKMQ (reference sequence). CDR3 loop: CASSLVAGAGGETQYF. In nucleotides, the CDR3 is TGTGCCAGCAGCTTAGTAGCGGGGGCGGGAGGAGAGACCCAGTACTTC.

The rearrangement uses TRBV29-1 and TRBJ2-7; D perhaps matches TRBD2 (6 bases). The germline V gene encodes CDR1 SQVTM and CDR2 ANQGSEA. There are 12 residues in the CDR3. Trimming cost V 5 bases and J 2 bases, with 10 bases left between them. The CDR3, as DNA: TGCAGCGTTTGGCGGGAACCCTACGAGCAGTACTTC. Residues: CSVWREPYEQYF.

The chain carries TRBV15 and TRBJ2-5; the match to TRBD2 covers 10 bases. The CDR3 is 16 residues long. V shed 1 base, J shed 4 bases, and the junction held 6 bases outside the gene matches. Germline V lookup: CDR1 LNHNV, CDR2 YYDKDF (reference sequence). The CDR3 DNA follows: TGTGCCACCAGCAGAGCCCTAGCGGGAGATCGAGAGACCCAGTACTTC. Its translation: CATSRALAGDRETQYF.

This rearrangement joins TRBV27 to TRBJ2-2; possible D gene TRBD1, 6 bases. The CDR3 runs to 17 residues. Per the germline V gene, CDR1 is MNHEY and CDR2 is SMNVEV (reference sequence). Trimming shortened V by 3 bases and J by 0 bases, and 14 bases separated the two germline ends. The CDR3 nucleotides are TGTGCCAGCAGTTTCTCGACAGGACTCGCGAACACCGGGGAGCTGTTTTTT. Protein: CASSFSTGLANTGELFF.

CDR3 loop: CASSSPWEGEDEQYF. The DNA for the CDR3 is TGTGCCAGCAGTTCCCCCTGGGAGGGAGAGGACGAGCAGTACTTC. The chain joins TRBV27 to TRBJ2-7; TRBD2 aligns across 7 bases. The CDR3 has 15 residues. With 4 bases clipped from V and 5 bases from J, the junction kept 11 bases outside the gene matches. The germline V gene encodes CDR1 MNHEY and CDR2 SMNVEV (reference sequence).

CDR3: CASSQGIRGEQFF. The DNA of the CDR3 is TGCGCCAGCAGCCAAGGGATTAGGGGCGAGCAGTTCTTC. The V and J genes are TRBV4-3 and TRBJ2-1; a possible D gene is TRBD1 (5 bases). CDR3 length equals 13 residues. CDR1 is LGHNA and CDR2 is YSLEER in the germline V gene. V was cut by 1 base and J by 10 bases, with 11 bases left in between.

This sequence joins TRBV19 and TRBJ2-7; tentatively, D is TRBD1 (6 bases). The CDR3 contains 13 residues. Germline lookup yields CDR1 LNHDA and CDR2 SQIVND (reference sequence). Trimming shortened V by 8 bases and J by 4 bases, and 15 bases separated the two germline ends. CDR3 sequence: CASAPGHPYEQYF. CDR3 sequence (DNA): TGTGCCAGTGCTCCGGGACATCCATACGAGCAGTACTTC.

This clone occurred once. DNA of the CDR3: TGTGCAAGCGGAGGGAGTGGCCCAGATACGCAGTATTTT. Protein: CASGGSGPDTQYF. This sequence joins TRBV7-9 and TRBJ2-3; D perhaps matches TRBD2 (6 bases). The CDR3 length is 13 residues. Germline V gene lookup returns CDR1 SEHNR and CDR2 FQNEAQ (reference sequence).

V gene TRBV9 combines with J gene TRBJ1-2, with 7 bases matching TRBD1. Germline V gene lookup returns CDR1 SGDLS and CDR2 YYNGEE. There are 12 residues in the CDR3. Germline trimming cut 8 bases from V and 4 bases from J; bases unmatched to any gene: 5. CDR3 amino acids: CASGDSSYGYTF. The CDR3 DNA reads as TGTGCCAGTGGGGACAGCAGCTATGGCTACACCTTC. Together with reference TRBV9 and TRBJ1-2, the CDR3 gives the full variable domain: DSGVTQTPKHLITATGQRVTLRCSPRSGDLSVYWYQQSLDQGLQFLIQYYNGEERAKGNILERFSAQQFPDLHSELNLSSLELGDSALYFCASGDSSYGYTFGSGTRLTVV.

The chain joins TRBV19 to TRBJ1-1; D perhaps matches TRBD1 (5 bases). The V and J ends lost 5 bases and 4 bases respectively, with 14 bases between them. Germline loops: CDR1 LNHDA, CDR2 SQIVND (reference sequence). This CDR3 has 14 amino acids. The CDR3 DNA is TGTGCCAGTAGTCCTTGGGGGGGTTCCACTGAAGCTTTCTTT. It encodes CASSPWGGSTEAFF.